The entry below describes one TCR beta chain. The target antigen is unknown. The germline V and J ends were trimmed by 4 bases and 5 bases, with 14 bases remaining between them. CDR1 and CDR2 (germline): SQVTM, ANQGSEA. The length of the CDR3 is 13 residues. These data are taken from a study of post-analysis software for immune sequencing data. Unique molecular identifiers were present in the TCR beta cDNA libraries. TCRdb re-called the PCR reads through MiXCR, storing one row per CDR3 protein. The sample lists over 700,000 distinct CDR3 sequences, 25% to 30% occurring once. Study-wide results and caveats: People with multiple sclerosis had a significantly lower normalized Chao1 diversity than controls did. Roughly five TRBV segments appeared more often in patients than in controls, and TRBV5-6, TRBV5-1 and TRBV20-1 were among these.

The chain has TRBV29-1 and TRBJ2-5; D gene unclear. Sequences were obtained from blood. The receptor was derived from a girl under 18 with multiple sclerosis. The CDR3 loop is CSVVRWVGETQYF. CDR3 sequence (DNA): TGCAGCGTTGTCCGTTGGGTGGGGGAGACCCAGTACTTC.